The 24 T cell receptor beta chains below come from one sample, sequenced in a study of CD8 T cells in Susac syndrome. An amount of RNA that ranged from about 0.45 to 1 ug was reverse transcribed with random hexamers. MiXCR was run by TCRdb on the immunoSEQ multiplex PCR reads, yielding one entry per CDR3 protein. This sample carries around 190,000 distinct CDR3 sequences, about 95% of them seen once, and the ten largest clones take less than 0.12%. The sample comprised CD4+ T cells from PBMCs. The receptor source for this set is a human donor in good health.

CDR3 nucleotides: TGCAGCGTTGCCCCAGCTACTGGAAACACCATATATTTT. Its translation: CSVAPATGNTIYF. The rearrangement uses TRBV29-1 and TRBJ1-3; D is ambiguous. Trimming left V 4 bases short and J 2 bases short, with 9 bases between. CDR3 length: 13 residues. The germline gives CDR1 SQVTM, CDR2 ANQGSEA.

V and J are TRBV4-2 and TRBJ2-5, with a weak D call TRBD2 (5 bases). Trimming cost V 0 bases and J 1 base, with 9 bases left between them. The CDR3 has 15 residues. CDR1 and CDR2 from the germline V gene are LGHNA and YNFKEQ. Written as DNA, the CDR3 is TGTGCCAGCAGCCAAGATCTCAGCGGCCAAGAGACCCAGTACTTC. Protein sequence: CASSQDLSGQETQYF.

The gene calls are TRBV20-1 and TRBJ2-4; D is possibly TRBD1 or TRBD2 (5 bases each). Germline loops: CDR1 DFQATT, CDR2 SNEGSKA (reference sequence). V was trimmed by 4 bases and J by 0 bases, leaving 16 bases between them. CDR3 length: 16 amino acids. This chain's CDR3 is CSAILEGLRAKNIQYF. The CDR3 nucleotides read TGCAGTGCTATTCTCGAGGGGTTACGAGCCAAAAACATTCAGTACTTC.

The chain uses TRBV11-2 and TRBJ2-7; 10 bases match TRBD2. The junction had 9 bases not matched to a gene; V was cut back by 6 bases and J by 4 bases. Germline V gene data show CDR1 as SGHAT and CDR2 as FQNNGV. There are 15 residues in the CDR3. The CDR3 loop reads CASRGLARAGYEQYF. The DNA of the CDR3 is TGTGCCAGCAGGGGACTAGCGAGAGCAGGGTACGAGCAGTACTTC.

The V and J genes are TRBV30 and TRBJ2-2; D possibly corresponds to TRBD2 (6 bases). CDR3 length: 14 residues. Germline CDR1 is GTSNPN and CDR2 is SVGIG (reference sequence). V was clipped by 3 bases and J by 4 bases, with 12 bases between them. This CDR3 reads CAWRRDWLTGELFF. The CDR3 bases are TGTGCCTGGAGACGGGACTGGCTCACCGGGGAGCTGTTTTTT.

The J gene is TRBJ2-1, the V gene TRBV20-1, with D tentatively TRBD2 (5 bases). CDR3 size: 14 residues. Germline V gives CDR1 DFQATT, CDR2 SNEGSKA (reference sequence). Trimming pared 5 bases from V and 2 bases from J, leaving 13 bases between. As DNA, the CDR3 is TGCAGTGCTCCCTTAGCCGGGACCTACAATGAGCAGTTCTTC. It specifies CSAPLAGTYNEQFF.

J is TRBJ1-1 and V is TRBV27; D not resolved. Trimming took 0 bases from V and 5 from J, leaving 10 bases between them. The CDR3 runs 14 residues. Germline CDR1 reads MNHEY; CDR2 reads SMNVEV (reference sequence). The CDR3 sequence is CASSLSQFWTEAFF. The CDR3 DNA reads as TGTGCCAGCAGTTTATCCCAATTTTGGACTGAAGCTTTCTTT.

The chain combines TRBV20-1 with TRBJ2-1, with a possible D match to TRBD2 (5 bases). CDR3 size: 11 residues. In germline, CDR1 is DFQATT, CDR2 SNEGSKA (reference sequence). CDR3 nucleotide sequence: TGCAGCGCACTGGGAGAGGATGAGCAGTTCTTC. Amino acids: CSALGEDEQFF.

The CDR3 DNA is TGTGCCAGTCACGGGACTATGGGCAATGAGCAGTTCTTC. Protein: CASHGTMGNEQFF. This chain connects TRBV19 to TRBJ2-1; TRBD2 matches at 7 bases. The CDR3 spans 13 residues. V lost 8 bases to trimming and J lost 6 bases; unmatched junction nucleotides: 7. Germline loops: CDR1 LNHDA, CDR2 SQIVND (reference sequence).

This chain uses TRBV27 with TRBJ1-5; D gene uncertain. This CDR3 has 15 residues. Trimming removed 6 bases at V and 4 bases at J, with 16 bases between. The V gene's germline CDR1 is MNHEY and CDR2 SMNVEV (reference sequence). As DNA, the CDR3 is TGTGCCAGCAGCCCTGGAGGTAGAGGGAATCAGCCCCAGCATTTT. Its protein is CASSPGGRGNQPQHF.

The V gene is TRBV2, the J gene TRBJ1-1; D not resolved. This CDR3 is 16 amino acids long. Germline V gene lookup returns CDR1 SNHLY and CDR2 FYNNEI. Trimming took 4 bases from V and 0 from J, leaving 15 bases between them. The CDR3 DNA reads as TGTGCCAGCAGTGGAGCCTTGGGAGCCATGAACACTGAAGCTTTCTTT. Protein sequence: CASSGALGAMNTEAFF.

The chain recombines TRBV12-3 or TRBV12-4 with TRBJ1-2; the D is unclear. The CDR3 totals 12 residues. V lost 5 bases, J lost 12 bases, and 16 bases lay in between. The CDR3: CASSARPGGDTF. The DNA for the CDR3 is TGTGCCAGCAGTGCCAGACCGGGTGGGGACACCTTC.

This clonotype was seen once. DNA for the CDR3: TGCAGTGGTCTAGTGGGCTACGAGCAGTACTTC. Translating gives CSGLVGYEQYF. The genes are TRBV20-1 and TRBJ2-7; D is ambiguous. Germline CDR1 DFQATT, CDR2 SNEGSKA (reference sequence). The CDR3 covers 11 residues. Trimming removed 7 bases from V and 3 bases from J, with 10 bases in between.

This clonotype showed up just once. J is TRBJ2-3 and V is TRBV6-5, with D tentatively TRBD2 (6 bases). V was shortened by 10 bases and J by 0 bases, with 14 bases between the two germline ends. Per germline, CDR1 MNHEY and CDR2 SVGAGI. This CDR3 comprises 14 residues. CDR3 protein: CATRRAASTDTQYF. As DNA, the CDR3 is TGTGCCACCCGGAGGGCGGCAAGCACAGATACGCAGTATTTT.

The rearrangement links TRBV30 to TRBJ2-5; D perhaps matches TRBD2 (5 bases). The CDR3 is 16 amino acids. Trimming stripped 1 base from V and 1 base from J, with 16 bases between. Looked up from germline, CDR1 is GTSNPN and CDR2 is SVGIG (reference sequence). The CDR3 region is CAWSAGLPGFQETQYF. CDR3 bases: TGTGCCTGGAGTGCAGGACTCCCAGGATTCCAAGAGACCCAGTACTTC.

CDR3 residues: CASQGPGNTEAFF. The CDR3 region has the DNA TGTGCCAGCCAAGGACCGGGGAACACTGAAGCTTTCTTT. The chain combines TRBV6-1 with TRBJ1-1, with D unclear. The CDR3 consists of 13 residues. Germline CDR1 MNHNS, CDR2 SASEGT. The germline V and J ends were trimmed by 8 bases and 1 base, with 11 bases remaining between them.

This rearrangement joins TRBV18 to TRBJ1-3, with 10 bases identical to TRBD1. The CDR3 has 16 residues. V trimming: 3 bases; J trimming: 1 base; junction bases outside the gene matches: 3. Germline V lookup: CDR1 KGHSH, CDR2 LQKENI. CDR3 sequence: CASSPGDRGSGNTIYF. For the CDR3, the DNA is TGTGCCAGCTCACCGGGGGACAGGGGATCTGGAAACACCATATATTTT.

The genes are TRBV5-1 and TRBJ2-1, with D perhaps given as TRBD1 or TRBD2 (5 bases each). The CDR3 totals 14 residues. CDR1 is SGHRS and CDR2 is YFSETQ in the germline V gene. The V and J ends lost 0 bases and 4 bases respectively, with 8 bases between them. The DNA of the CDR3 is TGCGCCAGCAGCTTGGGGGACCAGTACAATGAGCAGTTCTTC. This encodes CASSLGDQYNEQFF.

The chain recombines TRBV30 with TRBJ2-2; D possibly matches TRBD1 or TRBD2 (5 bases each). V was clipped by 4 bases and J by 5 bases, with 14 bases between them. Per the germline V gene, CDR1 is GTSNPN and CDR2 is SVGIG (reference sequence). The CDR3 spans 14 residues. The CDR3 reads CAWNKAWGTGELFF. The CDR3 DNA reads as TGTGCCTGGAATAAAGCTTGGGGGACCGGGGAGCTGTTTTTT. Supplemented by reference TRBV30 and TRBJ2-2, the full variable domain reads SQTIHQWPATLVQPVGSPLSLECTVEGTSNPNLYWYRQAAGRGLQLLFYSVGIGQISSEVPQNLSASRPQDRQFILSSKKLLLSDSGFYLCAWNKAWGTGELFFGEGSRLTVL.

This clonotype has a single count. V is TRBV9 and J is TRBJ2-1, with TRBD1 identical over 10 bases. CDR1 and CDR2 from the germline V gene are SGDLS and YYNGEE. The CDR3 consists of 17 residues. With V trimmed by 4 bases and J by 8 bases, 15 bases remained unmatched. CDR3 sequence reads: CASSSSTGTGDRDEQFF. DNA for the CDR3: TGTGCCAGCAGCTCATCCACCGGGACAGGGGATAGGGATGAGCAGTTCTTC. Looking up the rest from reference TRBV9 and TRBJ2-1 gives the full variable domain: DSGVTQTPKHLITATGQRVTLRCSPRSGDLSVYWYQQSLDQGLQFLIQYYNGEERAKGNILERFSAQQFPDLHSELNLSSLELGDSALYFCASSSSTGTGDRDEQFFGPGTRLTVL.

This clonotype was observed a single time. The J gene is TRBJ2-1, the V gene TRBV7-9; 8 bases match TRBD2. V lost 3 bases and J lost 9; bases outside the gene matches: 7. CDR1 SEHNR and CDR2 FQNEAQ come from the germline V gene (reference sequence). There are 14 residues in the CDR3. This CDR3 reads CASSLKRGPGEQFF. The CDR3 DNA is TGTGCCAGCAGCTTGAAGCGGGGGCCGGGTGAGCAGTTCTTC.

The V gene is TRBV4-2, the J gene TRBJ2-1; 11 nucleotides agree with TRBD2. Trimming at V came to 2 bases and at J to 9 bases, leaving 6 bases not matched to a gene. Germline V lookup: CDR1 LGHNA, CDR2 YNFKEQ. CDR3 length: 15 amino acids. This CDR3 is CASSQRLAGTGEQFF. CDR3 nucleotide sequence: TGTGCCAGCAGCCAAAGACTAGCGGGGACTGGTGAGCAGTTCTTC.

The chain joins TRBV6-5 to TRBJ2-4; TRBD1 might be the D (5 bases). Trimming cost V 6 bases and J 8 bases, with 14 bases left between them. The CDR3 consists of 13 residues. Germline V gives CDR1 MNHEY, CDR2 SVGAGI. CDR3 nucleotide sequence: TGTGCCAGCAGCCTACAAGTAGGGGACATTCAGTACTTC. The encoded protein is CASSLQVGDIQYF.

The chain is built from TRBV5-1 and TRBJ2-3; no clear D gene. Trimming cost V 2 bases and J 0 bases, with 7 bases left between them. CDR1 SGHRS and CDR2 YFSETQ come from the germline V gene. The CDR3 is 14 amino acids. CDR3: CASSFSVSTDTQYF. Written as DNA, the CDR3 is TGCGCCAGCAGCTTTTCGGTCAGCACAGATACGCAGTATTTT.